Listed here are 23 T cell receptor beta chains from one sample, sequenced in a study of identical twins. TCRdb re-called the 5' RACE reads with MiXCR, one entry per CDR3 protein. The sample has approximately 600,000 distinct CDR3 sequences, less than 9% seen once. The same sample was also used in a study of yellow fever vaccine responses in identical twins.

Sequencing was performed on PBMCs. The receptors here all came from a woman younger than 35 in good health.

This clonotype has a handful of counts. V usage is TRBV6-1 and J usage is TRBJ1-1; D gene ambiguous. The CDR3 runs 14 residues. Germline values: CDR1 MNHNS, CDR2 SASEGT. Trimming pared 5 bases from V and 11 bases from J, leaving 21 bases between. The CDR3 DNA reads TGTGCCAGCAGTCCGCGGACCCCAAAAGTAGCCGCTTTCTTT. Its translation: CASSPRTPKVAAFF.

The V call is TRBV5-6, the J call TRBJ2-7; D call uncertain. The CDR3 has 13 amino acids. In germline, CDR1 is SGHDT, CDR2 YYEEEE. Trimming removed 3 bases at V and 4 bases at J, with 11 bases between. Here the CDR3 reads CASSSGLHYEQYF. The DNA of the CDR3 is TGTGCCAGCAGCTCCGGGCTACATTACGAGCAGTACTTC.

This clonotype was detected a few times. The chain uses TRBV11-1 and TRBJ2-3, with 12 bases fitting TRBD2. Germline CDR1 is SGHAT and CDR2 is FQDESV (reference sequence). Unmatched junction bases numbered 9, after V lost 5 bases and J lost 0 bases. The CDR3 runs to 18 residues. The CDR3 loop is CASSHPRTSGTSTDTQYF. CDR3 nucleotide sequence: TGTGCCAGCAGCCACCCCCGGACTAGCGGGACTAGCACAGATACGCAGTATTTT.

This clonotype has at least ten counts. The chain couples TRBV6-1 to TRBJ1-3; D is unclear. CDR1 and CDR2 (germline): MNHNS, SASEGT. Between the trimmed V and J ends, which lost 6 bases and 3 bases, there was a span of 12 bases. The CDR3 runs 14 residues. The CDR3 DNA is TGTGCCAGCAGCCCCCGCGGGGATGGAAACACCATATATTTT. Encoded protein: CASSPRGDGNTIYF.

This clonotype was found many times. V gene TRBV5-1 combines with J gene TRBJ1-4; 8 bases align to TRBD1. This CDR3 spans 14 amino acids. The germline CDR1 and CDR2 sequences are SGHRS and YFSETQ. The V gene end was trimmed by 1 base and the J gene end by 7 bases; junction bases not matched to a gene: 3. In DNA, the CDR3 is TGCGCCAGCAGCTTGCAACAGGGGGGTGAAAAACTGTTTTTT. Translated: CASSLQQGGEKLFF.

This chain uses TRBV4-2 with TRBJ1-6; D gene ambiguous. Trimming removed 0 bases at V and 7 bases at J, with 10 bases between. This CDR3 has 15 residues. Per germline, CDR1 LGHNA and CDR2 YNFKEQ. The CDR3 loop reads CASSQEGRLNSPLHF. CDR3 DNA: TGTGCCAGCAGCCAAGAAGGACGATTAAATTCACCCCTCCACTTT.

The V and J genes are TRBV21-1 and TRBJ2-1; the table gives TRBD1 as D, unverified against the DNA. TRBV21-1 is tagged as a pseudogene. The length of the CDR3 is 12 residues. DNA of the CDR3: TGTGCCAGAAACCGACAGGGGGATGAGCAGTTCTTC. This gives the protein CARNRQGDEQFF.

This clonotype has more than one count but fewer than ten. J is TRBJ2-7 and V is TRBV7-9; a weak D match, TRBD1 (5 bases). Germline lookup yields CDR1 SEHNR and CDR2 FQNEAQ (reference sequence). The CDR3 extends over 12 amino acids. Trimming took 5 bases from V and 6 from J, leaving 11 bases between them. CDR3 DNA: TGTGCCAGCAGCCCCCTAGGGGTCGAGCAGTACTTC. It specifies CASSPLGVEQYF. Filled out from reference TRBV7-9 and TRBJ2-7, the complete variable domain reads DTGVSQNPRHKITKRGQNVTFRCDPISEHNRLYWYRQTLGQGPEFLTYFQNEAQLEKSRLLSDRFSAERPKGSFSTLEIQRTEQGDSAMYLCASSPLGVEQYFGPGTRLTVT.

The chain combines TRBV7-2 with TRBJ2-7; TRBD2 matches 11 bases. J gave up 6 bases and V 5 bases, and 9 bases lay outside the gene matches. The CDR3 runs to 15 residues. The germline V gene encodes CDR1 SGHTA and CDR2 FQGNSA. The CDR3 DNA is TGTGCCAGCAGCGGCGCTCTAGCGGGAGGAATCGAGCAGTACTTC. As protein: CASSGALAGGIEQYF.

This chain uses TRBV4-1 with TRBJ2-7; the match to TRBD2 covers 14 bases. This CDR3 spans 21 amino acids. V was pared by 4 bases and J by 3 bases, with 20 bases of the junction left unmatched. From germline, CDR1 is MGHRA and CDR2 YSYEKL. The CDR3 spells CASSPSQGGLAGEIRGYEQYF. The CDR3 DNA sequence: TGCGCCAGCAGCCCCTCCCAGGGGGGACTAGCGGGAGAAATAAGGGGCTACGAGCAGTACTTC.

The chain links TRBV19 to TRBJ1-5; D is ambiguous. The germline V and J ends were trimmed by 1 base and 5 bases, with 6 bases remaining between them. The CDR3 totals 13 residues. Germline CDR1 reads LNHDA; CDR2 reads SQIVND (reference sequence). This chain's CDR3 is CASSIASDQPQHF. Here the CDR3 DNA reads TGTGCCAGTAGTATAGCTAGTGATCAGCCCCAGCATTTT.

This clonotype was seen repeatedly, ten times or more. This chain connects TRBV5-5 to TRBJ2-7, with TRBD1 identical over 7 bases. This CDR3 contains 15 residues. Trimming removed 0 bases from V and 3 bases from J; junction bases left unmatched: 6. The germline CDR1 and CDR2 sequences are SGHKS and YYEKEE (reference sequence). CDR3 sequence (DNA): TGTGCCAGCAGCTTGGCCGGACAGGTGAACTACGAGCAGTACTTC. This encodes CASSLAGQVNYEQYF.

This chain connects TRBV12-3 or TRBV12-4 to TRBJ2-2; TRBD2 aligns across 10 bases. The junction had 7 bases not matched to a gene; V was cut back by 10 bases and J by 5 bases. The CDR3 sequence is 14 residues long. The CDR3 protein is CATIAGGETGELFF. In DNA form, the CDR3 reads TGTGCCACGATAGCGGGAGGTGAAACCGGGGAGCTGTTTTTT.

J is TRBJ2-1 and V is TRBV20-1, with TRBD1 matching 7 bases. CDR3 length: 15 amino acids. CDR1 is DFQATT and CDR2 is SNEGSKA in the germline V gene (reference sequence). V shed 6 bases, J shed 0 bases, and the junction held 8 bases outside the gene matches. The CDR3 loop reads CSAPTGLGSYNEQFF. The DNA of the CDR3 is TGCAGTGCGCCGACAGGGTTAGGCTCCTACAATGAGCAGTTCTTC.

As to this clonotype: Relative to the germline gene, one junction end is altered; a read error may explain this. The gene calls are TRBV20-1 and TRBJ2-1; 10 nucleotides align to TRBD2. Germline lookup yields CDR1 DFQATT and CDR2 SNEGSKA (reference sequence). CDR3 length: 16 amino acids. CDR3 protein: CCARRGVAGGYNEQFF. The CDR3 DNA reads TGCTGTGCTAGACGTGGAGTAGCGGGGGGCTACAATGAGCAGTTCTTC.

The genes are TRBV20-1 and TRBJ2-5; perhaps TRBD1 as D (6 bases). The CDR3 length is 13 residues. Germline values: CDR1 DFQATT, CDR2 SNEGSKA (reference sequence). V lost 3 bases and J 2 bases, leaving 10 bases between the germline ends. The CDR3 DNA is TGCAGTGCTAGGGGACACAAACAAGAGACCCAGTACTTC. This translates into CSARGHKQETQYF.

This clonotype was picked up a small number of times. The chain carries TRBV20-1 and TRBJ1-2; 10 bases match TRBD1. Germline values: CDR1 DFQATT, CDR2 SNEGSKA (reference sequence). The CDR3 runs 12 residues. J gave up 6 bases and V 6 bases, and 4 bases lay outside the gene matches. The CDR3 nucleotides are TGCAGTGCCACCGGGACAGGGGATGGCTACACCTTC. Its translation is CSATGTGDGYTF.

The rearrangement uses TRBV20-1 and TRBJ1-2, with a weak D call TRBD1 (5 bases). This CDR3 has 13 residues. Germline-derived CDR1 and CDR2 are DFQATT and SNEGSKA (reference sequence). With 4 bases removed from V and 6 bases from J, the gap between germline ends came to 15 bases. The CDR3 region is CSAKPGPLNGYTF. As DNA, the CDR3 is TGCAGTGCTAAGCCAGGGCCATTAAATGGCTACACCTTC.

This clonotype was seen at least ten times. This chain uses TRBV12-3 or TRBV12-4 with TRBJ2-3, with 7 bases that match TRBD2. J gave up 0 bases and V 6 bases, and 9 bases lay outside the gene matches. The CDR3 has 16 amino acids. This CDR3 is CASSITSATSTDTQYF. The CDR3 nucleotides are TGTGCCAGCAGCATAACTAGCGCCACTAGCACAGATACGCAGTATTTT.

This clonotype was seen ten or more times. V gene TRBV2 combines with J gene TRBJ1-6; 9 bases match TRBD1. The CDR3 contains 13 residues. The ends lost 11 bases at V and 10 bases at J; junction bases unmatched: 9. Germline CDR1 is SNHLY and CDR2 is FYNNEI. The CDR3 is CAFAGTGLSPLHF. In DNA form, the CDR3 reads TGTGCCTTTGCCGGGACAGGGCTCTCACCCCTCCACTTT.

This chain joins TRBV15 and TRBJ2-5; no definite D call. V was clipped by 4 bases and J by 1 base, with 10 bases between them. Germline V gene sequence: CDR1 LNHNV, CDR2 YYDKDF (reference sequence). The CDR3 consists of 14 residues. CDR3 sequence (DNA): TGTGCCACCAGCACCCGACGGATCCAAGAGACCCAGTACTTC. Amino acid sequence: CATSTRRIQETQYF.

The rearrangement uses TRBV3-1 and TRBJ1-2; unclear D gene. Trimming took off 3 bases at V and 2 bases at J, with 7 bases between the two ends. The germline V gene has CDR1 LGHDT and CDR2 YNNKEL (reference sequence). This CDR3 has 13 amino acids. This CDR3 reads CASSHRSNYGYTF. The CDR3 DNA reads TGTGCCAGCAGCCACAGGTCCAACTATGGCTACACCTTC.

V usage is TRBV7-8 and J usage is TRBJ2-5; weak D call: TRBD2 (5 bases). This CDR3 contains 16 residues. The V gene lost 0 bases and the J gene lost 6 bases, with 17 bases spanning the gap. Germline CDR1 reads SGHVS; CDR2 reads FQNEAQ. The CDR3 is CASSLARVVTSQTQYF. In DNA, the CDR3 is TGTGCCAGCAGCTTAGCGCGGGTAGTGACAAGCCAGACCCAGTACTTC.